This T cell receptor beta chain emerged from a study of blood T cell repertoires in COVID-19. Study overall: Nucleic acid was either cDNA or gDNA, and it came from T cells, B-cell-depleted T cells, or PBMCs.

Assay: immunoSEQ multiplex PCR; the TCRdb copy retains only in-frame clones and omits some. The data hold roughly 150,000 clones, with about 86% observed a single time. The participants were between about 18 and 90 years old and came from fewer than 25 US areas. Points on this clone: In the same sample, other DNA sequences code for this CDR3.

The receptor was derived from a man aged 50-60 years who had recovered from COVID-19. The sample consisted of PBMCs or T cells enriched from blood (not recorded which).

This chain's CDR3 is CASSEVLARETQYF. CDR3 DNA: TGTGCCAGCAGTGAAGTACTAGCGAGGGAGACCCAGTACTTC. The chain uses TRBV6-1 and TRBJ2-5; 7 bases line up with TRBD2. The germline CDR1 and CDR2 sequences are MNHNS and SASEGT. J was trimmed by 5 bases and V by 1 base; bases with no gene match: 4. The length of the CDR3 is 14 residues.